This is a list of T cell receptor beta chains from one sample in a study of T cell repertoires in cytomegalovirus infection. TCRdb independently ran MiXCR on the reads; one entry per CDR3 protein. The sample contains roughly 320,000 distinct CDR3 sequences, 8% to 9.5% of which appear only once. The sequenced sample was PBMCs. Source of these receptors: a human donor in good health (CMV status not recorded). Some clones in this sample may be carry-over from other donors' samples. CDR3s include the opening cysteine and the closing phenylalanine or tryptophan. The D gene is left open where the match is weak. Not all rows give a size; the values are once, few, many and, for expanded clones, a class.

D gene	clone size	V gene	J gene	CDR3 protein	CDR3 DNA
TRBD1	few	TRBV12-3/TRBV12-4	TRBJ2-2	CASSRDRGKSGELFF	TGTGCCAGCAGCCGGGACAGGGGGAAATCCGGGGAGCTGTTTTTT
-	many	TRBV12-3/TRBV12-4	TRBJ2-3	CASSFVRAADTQYF	TGTGCCAGCAGTTTTGTCAGGGCGGCAGATACGCAGTATTTT
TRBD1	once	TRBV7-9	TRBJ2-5	CASSLAGQGEQETQYF	TGTGCCAGCAGCTTAGCGGGACAGGGTGAACAAGAGACCCAGTACTTC
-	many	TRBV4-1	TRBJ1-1	CASSQGSGGATNTEAFF	TGCGCCAGCAGCCAAGGCAGTGGTGGGGCCACCAACACTGAAGCTTTCTTT
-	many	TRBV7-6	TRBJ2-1	CASSPQTGGYNEQFF	TGTGCCAGCAGCCCCCAGACTGGGGGGTACAATGAGCAGTTCTTC
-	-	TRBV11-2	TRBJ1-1	CASSFYSGNTEAFF	TGTGCCAGCAGCTTCTACAGTGGGAACACTGAAGCTTTCTTT
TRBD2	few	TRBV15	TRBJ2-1	CATNPTSGSNEQFF	TGTGCCACCAACCCGACTAGCGGGAGTAATGAGCAGTTCTTC
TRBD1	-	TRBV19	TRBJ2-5	CASRPRGYGETQYF	TGTGCCAGTAGACCCAGGGGGTACGGGGAGACCCAGTACTTC
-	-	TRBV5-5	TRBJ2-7	CASSLAPLAEQYF	TGTGCCAGCAGCTTGGCCCCATTGGCCGAGCAGTACTTC
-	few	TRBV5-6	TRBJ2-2	CASRREVTGELFF	TGTGCCAGCAGACGGGAAGTTACCGGGGAGCTGTTTTTT
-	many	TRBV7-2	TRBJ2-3	CASSIETDTQYF	TGTGCCAGCAGCATCGAAACAGATACGCAGTATTTT
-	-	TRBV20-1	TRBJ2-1	CSARWGQSNEQFF	TGCAGTGCTAGGTGGGGGCAGAGCAATGAGCAGTTCTTC
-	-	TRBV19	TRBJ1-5	CASLPSLNQPQHF	TGTGCCAGTCTCCCCTCCTTGAATCAGCCCCAGCATTTT
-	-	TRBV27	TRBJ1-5	CASSLFGGQSNQPQHF	TGTGCCAGCAGTTTATTTGGGGGTCAAAGCAATCAGCCCCAGCATTTT
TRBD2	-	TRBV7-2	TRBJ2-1	CASSSPGLAGASYNEQFF	TGTGCCAGCAGCTCGCCGGGACTAGCGGGAGCATCCTACAATGAGCAGTTCTTC
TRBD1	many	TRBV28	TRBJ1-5	CASTRQGANQPQHF	TGTGCCAGCACTAGACAGGGGGCAAATCAGCCCCAGCATTTT
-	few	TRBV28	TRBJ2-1	CASRPGPQSYNEQFF	TGTGCCAGCCGGCCGGGACCGCAATCCTACAATGAGCAGTTCTTC
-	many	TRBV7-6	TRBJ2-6	CASITWGTGANVLTF	TGTGCCAGCATTACGTGGGGGACTGGGGCCAACGTCCTGACTTTC
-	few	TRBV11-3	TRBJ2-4	CASAYPRGSKNIQYF	TGTGCCAGCGCCTACCCTCGGGGATCCAAAAACATTCAGTACTTC
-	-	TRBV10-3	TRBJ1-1	CAISEQGKMNTEAFF	TGTGCCATCAGTGAGCAGGGGAAGATGAACACTGAAGCTTTCTTT
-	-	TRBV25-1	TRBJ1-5	CASSGPGGGNQPQHF	TGTGCCAGCAGTGGCCCGGGAGGTGGCAATCAGCCCCAGCATTTT
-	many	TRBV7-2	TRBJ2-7	CASAPGPGNEQYF	TGTGCCAGCGCCCCTGGACCGGGAAACGAGCAGTACTTC
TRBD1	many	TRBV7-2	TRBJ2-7	CASSPTAGQGYEQYF	TGTGCCAGCAGCCCTACAGCGGGACAGGGCTACGAGCAGTACTTC
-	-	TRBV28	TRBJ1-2	CASSFVMGMRGYTF	TGTGCCAGCAGTTTCGTAATGGGGATGAGAGGCTACACCTTC
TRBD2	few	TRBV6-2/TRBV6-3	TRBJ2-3	CASRTSATDTQYF	TGTGCCAGCCGGACTAGCGCCACAGATACGCAGTATTTT
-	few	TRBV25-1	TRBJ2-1	CASRPNEQFF	TGTGCCAGCAGGCCGAATGAGCAGTTCTTC
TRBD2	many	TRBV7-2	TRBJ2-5	CASSLVLAGGQETQYF	TGTGCCAGCAGCTTAGTGCTAGCGGGAGGACAAGAGACCCAGTACTTC
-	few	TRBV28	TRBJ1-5	CASSFGSPQHF	TGTGCCAGCAGTTTTGGGTCCCCCCAGCATTTT
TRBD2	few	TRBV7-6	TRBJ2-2	CASSPRGLVGTGELFF	TGTGCCAGCAGCCCCAGGGGACTAGTGGGGACCGGGGAGCTGTTTTTT
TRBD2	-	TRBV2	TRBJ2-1	CASGREWRNEQFF	TGTGCCAGCGGGAGGGAATGGAGGAATGAGCAGTTCTTC
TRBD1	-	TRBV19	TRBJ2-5	CASSIHQTGYQETQYF	TGTGCCAGTAGTATTCATCAGACAGGGTACCAAGAGACCCAGTACTTC
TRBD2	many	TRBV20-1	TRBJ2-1	CSAPDGGRPSSYNEQFF	TGCAGTGCGCCCGATGGCGGGAGGCCGAGCTCCTACAATGAGCAGTTCTTC
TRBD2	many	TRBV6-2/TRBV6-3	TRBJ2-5	CASRSSGGIDKMTQYF	TGTGCCAGCAGGTCTAGCGGGGGGATAGATAAGATGACCCAGTACTTC
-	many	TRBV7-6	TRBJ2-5	CASSLVRIQHLQETQYF	TGTGCCAGCAGCTTAGTTAGGATTCAGCATCTTCAAGAGACCCAGTACTTC
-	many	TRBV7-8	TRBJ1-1	CASSSLWGAENTEAFF	TGTGCCAGCAGCTCCCTGTGGGGGGCCGAGAACACTGAAGCTTTCTTT
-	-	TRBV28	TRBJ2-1	CASSIRTSQQFF	TGTGCCAGCAGTATAAGGACGAGCCAGCAGTTCTTC
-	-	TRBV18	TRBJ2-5	CASSPDGGASYETQYF	TGTGCCAGCTCACCAGACGGAGGGGCGTCGTATGAGACCCAGTACTTC
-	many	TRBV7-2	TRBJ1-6	CASSLQGGNSPLHF	TGTGCCAGCAGCTTACAGGGAGGCAATTCACCCCTCCACTTT
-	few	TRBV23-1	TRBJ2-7	CASSQRPNYEQYF	TGCGCCAGCAGTCAGCGACCCAACTACGAGCAGTACTTC
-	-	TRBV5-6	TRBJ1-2	CASSLAGGLLYGYTF	TGTGCCAGCAGCTTGGCCGGCGGACTCCTATATGGCTACACCTTC
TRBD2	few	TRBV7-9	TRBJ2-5	CASSQSGRRDETQYF	TGTGCCAGCAGCCAGAGCGGGAGGCGGGACGAGACCCAGTACTTC
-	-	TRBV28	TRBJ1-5	CASRELLNQPQHF	TGTGCCAGCAGGGAGTTATTGAATCAGCCCCAGCATTTT
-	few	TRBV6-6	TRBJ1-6	CASSSRPTPNSPLHF	TGTGCCAGCAGTTCGCGACCCACCCCCAATTCACCCCTCCACTTT
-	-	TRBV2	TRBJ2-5	CASSENPLAAQYF	TGTGCCAGCAGTGAAAACCCTTTGGCGGCCCAGTACTTC
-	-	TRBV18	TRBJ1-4	CASSPPGATNEKLFF	TGTGCCAGCTCACCACCCGGAGCAACTAATGAAAAACTGTTTTTT